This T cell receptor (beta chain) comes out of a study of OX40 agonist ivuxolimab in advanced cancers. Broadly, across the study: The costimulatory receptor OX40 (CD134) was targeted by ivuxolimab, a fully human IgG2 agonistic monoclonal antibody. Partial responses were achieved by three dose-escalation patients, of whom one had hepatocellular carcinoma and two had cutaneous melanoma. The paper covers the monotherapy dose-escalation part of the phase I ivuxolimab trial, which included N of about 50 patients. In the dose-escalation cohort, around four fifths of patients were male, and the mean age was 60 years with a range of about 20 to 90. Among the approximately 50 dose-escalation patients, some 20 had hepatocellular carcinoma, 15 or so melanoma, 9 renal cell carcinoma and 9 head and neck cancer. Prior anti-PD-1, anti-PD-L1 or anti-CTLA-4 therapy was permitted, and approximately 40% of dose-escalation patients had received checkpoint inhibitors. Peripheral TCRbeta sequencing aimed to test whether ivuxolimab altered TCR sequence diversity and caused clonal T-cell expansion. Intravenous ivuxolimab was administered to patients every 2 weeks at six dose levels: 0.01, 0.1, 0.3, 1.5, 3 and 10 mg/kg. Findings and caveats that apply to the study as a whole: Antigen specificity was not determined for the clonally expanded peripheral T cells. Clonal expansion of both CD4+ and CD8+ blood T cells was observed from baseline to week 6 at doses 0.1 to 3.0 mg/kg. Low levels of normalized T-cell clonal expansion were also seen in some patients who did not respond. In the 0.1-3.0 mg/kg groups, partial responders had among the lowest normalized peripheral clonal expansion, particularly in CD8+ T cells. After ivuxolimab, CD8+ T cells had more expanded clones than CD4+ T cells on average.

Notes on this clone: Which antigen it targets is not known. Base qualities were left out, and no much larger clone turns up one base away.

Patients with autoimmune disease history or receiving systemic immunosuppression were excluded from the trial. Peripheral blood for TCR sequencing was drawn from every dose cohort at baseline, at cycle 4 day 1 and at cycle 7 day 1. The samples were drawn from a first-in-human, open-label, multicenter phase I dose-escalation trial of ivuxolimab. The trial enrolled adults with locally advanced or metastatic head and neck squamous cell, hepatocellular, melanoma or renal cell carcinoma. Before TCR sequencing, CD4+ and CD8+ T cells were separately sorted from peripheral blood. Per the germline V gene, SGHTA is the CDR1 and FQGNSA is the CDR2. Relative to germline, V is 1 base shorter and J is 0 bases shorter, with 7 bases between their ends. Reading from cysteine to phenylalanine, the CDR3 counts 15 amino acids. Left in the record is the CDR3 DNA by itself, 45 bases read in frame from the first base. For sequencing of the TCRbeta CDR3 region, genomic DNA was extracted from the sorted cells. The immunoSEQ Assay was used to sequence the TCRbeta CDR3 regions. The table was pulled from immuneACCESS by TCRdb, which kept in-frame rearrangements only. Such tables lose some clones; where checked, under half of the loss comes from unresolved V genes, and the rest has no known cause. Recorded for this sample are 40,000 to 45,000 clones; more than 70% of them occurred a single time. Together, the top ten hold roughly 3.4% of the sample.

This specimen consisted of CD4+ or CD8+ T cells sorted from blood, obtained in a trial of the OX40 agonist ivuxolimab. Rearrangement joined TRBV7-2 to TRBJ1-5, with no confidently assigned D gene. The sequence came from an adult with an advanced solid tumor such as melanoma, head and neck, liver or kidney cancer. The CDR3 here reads CASSLGSVSNQPQHF. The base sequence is TGTGCCAGCAGCTTAGGATCTGTTAGCAATCAGCCCCAGCATTTT.